This record looks at one T cell receptor (beta chain) sequence and its context. What it binds is not known. This sample is drawn from a study of PD-1 blockade in classical Hodgkin lymphoma. Sequencing was performed with immunoSEQ multiplex PCR; in TCRdb, only in-frame clones are kept and a portion is missing. The sample yields roughly 56,000 clones, 88% seen once. After autologous stem cell transplantation all patients relapsed, and prior brentuximab vedotin exposure differed between cohorts. The germline V gene encodes CDR1 SGDLS and CDR2 YYNGEE. Deletions cut 0 bases from V and 5 bases from J, with 17 bases between. The CDR3 loop spans 16 amino acids. General observations from the study: When set against healthy donors, newly diagnosed patients were reported to show lower baseline TCR diversity. Possibly reflecting disease activity or prior therapy, repertoire differences have causes that remain undefined. The baseline diversity of complete responders showed similarity to that of newly diagnosed patients. Only CD4+ TCR diversity, not CD8+, had risen significantly by C4D1.

This material consisted of peripheral blood mononuclear cells (PBMCs), taken before the second cycle of nivolumab. The clonotype originates from a human donor with classical Hodgkin lymphoma. This rearrangement joins TRBV9 to TRBJ1-1; D uncertain. CDR3 region: CASSVAAGGYRTEAFF. The CDR3 DNA reads as TGTGCCAGCAGCGTAGCAGCGGGAGGGTATAGGACTGAAGCTTTCTTT. The whole variable domain, remainder taken from reference TRBV9 and TRBJ1-1, is DSGVTQTPKHLITATGQRVTLRCSPRSGDLSVYWYQQSLDQGLQFLIQYYNGEERAKGNILERFSAQQFPDLHSELNLSSLELGDSALYFCASSVAAGGYRTEAFFGQGTRLTVV.